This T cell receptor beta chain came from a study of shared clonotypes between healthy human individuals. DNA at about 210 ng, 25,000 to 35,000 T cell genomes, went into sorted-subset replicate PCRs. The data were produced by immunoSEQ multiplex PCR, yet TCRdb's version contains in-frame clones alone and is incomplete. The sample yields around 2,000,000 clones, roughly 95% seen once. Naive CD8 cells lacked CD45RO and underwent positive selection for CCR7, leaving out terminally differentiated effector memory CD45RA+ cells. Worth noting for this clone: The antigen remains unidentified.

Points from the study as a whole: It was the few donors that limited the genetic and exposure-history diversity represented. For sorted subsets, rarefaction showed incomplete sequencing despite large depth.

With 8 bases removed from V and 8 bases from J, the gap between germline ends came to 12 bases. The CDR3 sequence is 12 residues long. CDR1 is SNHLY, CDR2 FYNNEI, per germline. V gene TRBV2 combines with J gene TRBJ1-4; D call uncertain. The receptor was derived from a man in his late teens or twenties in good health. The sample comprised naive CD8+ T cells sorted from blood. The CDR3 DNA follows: TGTGCCAGCGGGGAACTGATAGAAAAACTGTTTTTT. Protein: CASGELIEKLFF.